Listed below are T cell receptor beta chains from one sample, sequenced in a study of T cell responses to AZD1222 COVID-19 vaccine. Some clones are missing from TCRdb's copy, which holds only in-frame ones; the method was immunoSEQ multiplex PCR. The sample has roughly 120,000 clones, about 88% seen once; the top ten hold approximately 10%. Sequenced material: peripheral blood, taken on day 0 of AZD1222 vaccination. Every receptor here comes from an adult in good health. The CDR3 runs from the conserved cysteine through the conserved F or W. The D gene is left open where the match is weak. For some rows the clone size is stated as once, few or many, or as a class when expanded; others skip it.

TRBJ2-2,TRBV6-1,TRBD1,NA,TGTGCCAGCAGTGAAACAGGGGGCGACACCGGGGAGCTGTTTTTT,CASSETGGDTGELFF
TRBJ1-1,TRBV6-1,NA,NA,TGTGCCAGCAGTCCGGTTCTAGGGACTGAAGCTTTCTTT,CASSPVLGTEAFF
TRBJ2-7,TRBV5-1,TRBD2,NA,TGCGCCAGCAGCTTAAAGGGCCTTGCAAGCGGGAGGGCCATTTACGAGCAGTACTTC,CASSLKGLASGRAIYEQYF
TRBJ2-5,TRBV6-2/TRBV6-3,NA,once,TGTGCCAGCAGTCGCCTACGGCAAGAGACCCAGTACTTC,CASSRLRQETQYF
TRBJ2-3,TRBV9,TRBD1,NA,TGTGCCAGCAGCGTAGGGACAGGGGGCTACACAGATACGCAGTATTTT,CASSVGTGGYTDTQYF
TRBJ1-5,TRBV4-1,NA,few,TGCGCCAGCAGCCCCAGGGAGGGCAATCAGCCCCAGCATTTT,CASSPREGNQPQHF
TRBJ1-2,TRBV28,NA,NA,TGTGCCAGCAGTTTATCGGGGACTAACTATGGCTACACCTTC,CASSLSGTNYGYTF
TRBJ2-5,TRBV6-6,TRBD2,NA,TGTGCCAGCAGAGGGAGCGGGAGGGGCCAAGAGACCCAGTACTTC,CASRGSGRGQETQYF
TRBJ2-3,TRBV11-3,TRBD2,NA,TGTGCCAGCAGCCCCGGCCTGGGGGGGGGCACAGATACGCAGTATTTT,CASSPGLGGGTDTQYF
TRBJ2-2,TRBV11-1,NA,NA,TGTGCCACCCGGAGGCCGGTCGGGAACACCGGGGAGCTGTTTTTT,CATRRPVGNTGELFF
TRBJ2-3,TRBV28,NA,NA,TGTGCCACCGGCCGGGAGTTGAGCACAGATACGCAGTATTTT,CATGRELSTDTQYF
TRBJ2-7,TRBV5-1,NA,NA,TGCGCCAGCAGCTTGACAGGAAACGAGCAGTACTTC,CASSLTGNEQYF
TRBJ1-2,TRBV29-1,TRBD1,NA,TGCAGCGTTGAACAGGGGGTGGGCTATGGCTACACCTTC,CSVEQGVGYGYTF
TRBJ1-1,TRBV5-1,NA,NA,TGCGCCAGCAGCCCGGCCGGGGCTGGGGTCCCTTTCTTT,CASSPAGAGVPFF
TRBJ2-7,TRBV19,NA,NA,TGTGCCAGTAGCCGATTTGGGCGCGGTTTGGGGAACGAGCAGTACTTC,CASSRFGRGLGNEQYF
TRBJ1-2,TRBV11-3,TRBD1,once,TGTGCCAGCAGCTCCGGGACAGGGAACTATGGCTACACCTTC,CASSSGTGNYGYTF
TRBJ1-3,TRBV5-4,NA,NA,TGTGCCAGCAGCTTACAGGGAGTGGATAACACCATATATTTT,CASSLQGVDNTIYF
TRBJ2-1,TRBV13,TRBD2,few,TGTGCCAGCAGCACCCTAATGAGGGGCCTAGCGGGGTCCTACAATGAGCAGTTCTTC,CASSTLMRGLAGSYNEQFF
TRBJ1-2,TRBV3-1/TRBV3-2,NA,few,TGTGCCAGCAGCCAAGACGGGGGTTTTCACTATGGCTACACCTTC,CASSQDGGFHYGYTF
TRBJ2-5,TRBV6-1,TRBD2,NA,TGTGCCAGCAGTGAATATGGGGCGGGGGGTGTCCAAGAGACCCAGTACTTC,CASSEYGAGGVQETQYF
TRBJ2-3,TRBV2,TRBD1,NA,TGTGCCAGCAGTGAACAGGGACAGGGGGCAGATACGCAGTATTTT,CASSEQGQGADTQYF
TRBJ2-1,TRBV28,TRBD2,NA,TGTGCCAGCAGTTTGGGCGGGACTAACTACAATGAGCAGTTCTTC,CASSLGGTNYNEQFF
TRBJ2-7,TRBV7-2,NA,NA,TGTGCCAGCAGCTACAGGGAGAGGGAGCAGTACTTC,CASSYREREQYF
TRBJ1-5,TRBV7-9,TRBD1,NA,TGTGCCAGCAGCTTAGGGTCTGGGACAGGGTACGATCAGCCCCAGCATTTT,CASSLGSGTGYDQPQHF
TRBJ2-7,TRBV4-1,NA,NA,TGCGCCAGCAGCCAAGGAGCAGGGACCTACGAGCAGTACTTC,CASSQGAGTYEQYF
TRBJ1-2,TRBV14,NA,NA,TGTGCCAGCAGCCGGACCCTGGCGGGTGATGGCTACACCTTC,CASSRTLAGDGYTF
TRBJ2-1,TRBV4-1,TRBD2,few,TGCGCCAGCAGCGCCCCCGGGACTAAGAAAGGCGATGAGCAGTTCTTC,CASSAPGTKKGDEQFF
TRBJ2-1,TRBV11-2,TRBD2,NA,TGTGCCAGCAGCCCGCGCGCTGGGGGGGGTGAGCAGTTCTTC,CASSPRAGGGEQFF
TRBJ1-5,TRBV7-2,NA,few,TGTGCCAGCAGTGGAGTGCGGGGTCAGCCCCAGCATTTT,CASSGVRGQPQHF
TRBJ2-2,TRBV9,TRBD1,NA,TGTGCCAGCAGCGTAGATTCCGGGACAGTGAACACCGGGGAGCTGTTTTTT,CASSVDSGTVNTGELFF
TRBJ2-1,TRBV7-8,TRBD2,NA,TGTGCCAGCAGCTTAGCGCCTGAGAGCGGGAGGGGGAATGAGCAGTTCTTC,CASSLAPESGRGNEQFF
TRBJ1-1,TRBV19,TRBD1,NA,TGTGCCAGTAGTATAGATCAGGACAGGGGCCCGAACACTGAAGCTTTCTTT,CASSIDQDRGPNTEAFF
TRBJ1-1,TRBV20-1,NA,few,TGCAGTGCTAGTGATCAGATCTACATGAACACTGAAGCTTTCTTT,CSASDQIYMNTEAFF
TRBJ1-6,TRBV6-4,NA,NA,TGTGCCAGCAGCCCCAGGGTTGGGAATTCACCCCTCCACTTT,CASSPRVGNSPLHF
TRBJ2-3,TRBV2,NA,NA,TGTGCCAGCAGTTTCAGGGACTCATTCACAGATACGCAGTATTTT,CASSFRDSFTDTQYF
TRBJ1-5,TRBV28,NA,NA,TGTGCCAGCATGGGAGGGGATTATCAGCCCCAGCATTTT,CASMGGDYQPQHF
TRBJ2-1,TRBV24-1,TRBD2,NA,TGTGCCACCAGTGATTTGAGTGTAGCGGGAGGGCCCAATGAGCAGTTCTTC,CATSDLSVAGGPNEQFF
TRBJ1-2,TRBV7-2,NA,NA,TGTGCCAGCAGCTTAGCGCTAGGTTCCAGGGCCCACTATGGCTACACCTTC,CASSLALGSRAHYGYTF
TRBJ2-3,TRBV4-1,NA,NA,TGCGCCAGCAGCCAAGGTCCGGCGGGCCGCACAGATACGCAGTATTTT,CASSQGPAGRTDTQYF
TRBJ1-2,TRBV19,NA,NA,TGTGCCGGTAGGGGTCCCTATGGCTACACCTTC,CAGRGPYGYTF